This TCR beta chain is drawn from a study of CD8 T cells in ankylosing spondylitis (dated 2017 in TCRdb). Describing the broader study: The study profiled T cell receptor beta repertoires in healthy donors and ankylosing spondylitis patients to find disease-linked TCR variants. Peripheral blood was sampled, and synovial fluid was also collected from ankylosing spondylitis patients. The full study cohort was made up of about 25 ankylosing spondylitis patients and about a hundred healthy donors.

These reads were obtained on an Illumina HiSeq 2500. Quantitative 5'-RACE with molecular barcodes was used to prepare TCR beta libraries. Concerning the study's data processing: Disease-linked TCR variants were identified with a new computational method built on a probabilistic model of VDJ rearrangement. TCRdb's own reprocessing of the public reads used fastp at Q25 and MiXCR and kept productive beta chains. For every CDR3 protein sequence, its rows merge into one entry that carries the most common genes and DNA. The V and J calls, along with clone size, are taken from TCRdb and not from the paper's own processing. Here the sample has around 300,000 distinct CDR3 sequences; less than 25% occur a single time. The ten largest account for 3.5% of the sample. Reading the germline V gene gives CDR1 ENHRY and CDR2 SYGVKD. The junction shows trimming of 8 bases on V and 3 bases on J, plus 7 bases between the germline ends. The CDR3 numbers 11 residues from cysteine through phenylalanine. Only the CDR3 part of the read is kept: 33 bases, read in frame from the first base.

General study outcomes and caveats: The disease-linked clones showed a CD8+ phenotype and occurred at relatively low frequencies in peripheral blood. Some motif variants were previously reported in synovial fluid and blood of reactive arthritis patients, suggesting common disease-initiation mechanisms. Significant enrichment of the disease-linked clones was reported in matched synovial fluid samples from ankylosing spondylitis patients. A TCR beta motif of several highly homologous amino acid variants appeared characteristic of blood from ankylosing spondylitis patients.

This clonotype was found a few times. Its antigen is currently not known. Base qualities were left out, and no much larger clone turns up one base away. The sequence derives from a female donor with ankylosing spondylitis or in good health (not recorded which). Recombination joined TRBV10-3 with TRBJ2-5; a confident D gene designation cannot be given. The sample taken for sequencing was blood, either unsorted or a sorted T cell fraction (not recorded which). The CDR3 region: CAIRFKETQYF. The sequence in DNA is TGTGCCATCCGTTTTAAAGAGACCCAGTACTTC.